This TCR beta chain was obtained from a study of blood T cell repertoires in COVID-19. Background on the study: Collection of acute and convalescent COVID-19 samples took place in the United States, Italy and Spain. PBMCs, B-cell-depleted T cells, or T cells provided the cDNA or gDNA that made up the material.

Trimming removed 0 bases at V and 0 bases at J, with 10 bases between. This CDR3 spans 15 amino acids. Looked up from germline, CDR1 is GTSNPN and CDR2 is SVGIG (reference sequence). Authors' methods: From reference gene primer amplification, estimates of nucleated cell counts were derived. TCRdb's copy holds only in-frame clones and misses some; the assay was immunoSEQ multiplex PCR. Clone size and V and J calls were adopted from that table, with D and trimming inferred from the DNA. The sample records about 260,000 clones, approximately 87% being singletons. This chain joins TRBV30 and TRBJ2-3; TRBD1 might be the D (5 bases). The sequence was obtained from a man between 60 and 75 years old who had recovered from COVID-19. Input material: peripheral blood. The CDR3 is CAWSVGQPSTDTQYF. The CDR3 DNA is TGTGCCTGGAGTGTGGGGCAGCCTAGCACAGATACGCAGTATTTT.